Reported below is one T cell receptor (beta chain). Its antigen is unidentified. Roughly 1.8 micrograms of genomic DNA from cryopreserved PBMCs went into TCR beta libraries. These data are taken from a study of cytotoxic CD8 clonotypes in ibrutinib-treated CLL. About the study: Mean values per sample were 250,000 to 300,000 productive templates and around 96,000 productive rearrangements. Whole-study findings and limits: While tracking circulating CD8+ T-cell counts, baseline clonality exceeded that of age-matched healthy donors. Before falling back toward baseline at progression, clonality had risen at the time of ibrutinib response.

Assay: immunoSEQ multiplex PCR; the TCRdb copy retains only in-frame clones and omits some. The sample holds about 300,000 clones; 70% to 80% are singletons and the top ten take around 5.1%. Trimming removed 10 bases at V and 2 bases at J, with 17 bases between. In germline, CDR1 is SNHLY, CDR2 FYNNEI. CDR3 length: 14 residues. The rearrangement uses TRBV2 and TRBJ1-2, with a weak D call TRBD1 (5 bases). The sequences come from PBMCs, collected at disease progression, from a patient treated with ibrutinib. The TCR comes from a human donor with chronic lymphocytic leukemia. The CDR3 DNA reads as TGTGCCACCCGTTTAGGAGAGGGGAACTATGGCTACACCTTC. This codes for CATRLGEGNYGYTF.